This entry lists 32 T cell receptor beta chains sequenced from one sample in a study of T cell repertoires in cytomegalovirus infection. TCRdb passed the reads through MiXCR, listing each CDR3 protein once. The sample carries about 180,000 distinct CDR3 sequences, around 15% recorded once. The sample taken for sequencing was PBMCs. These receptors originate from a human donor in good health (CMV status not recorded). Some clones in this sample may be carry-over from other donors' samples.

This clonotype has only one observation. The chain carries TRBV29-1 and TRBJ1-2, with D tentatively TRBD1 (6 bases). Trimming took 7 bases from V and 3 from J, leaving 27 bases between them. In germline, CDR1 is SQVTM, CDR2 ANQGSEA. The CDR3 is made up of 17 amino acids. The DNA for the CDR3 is TGCAGCGGCCTACTTTCGACAGGTTCAAACTTATACTATGGCTACACCTTC. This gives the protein CSGLLSTGSNLYYGYTF.

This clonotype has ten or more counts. The CDR3 DNA reads TGCAGCGTTCGGACTAGCCCAGATACGCAGTATTTT. This codes for CSVRTSPDTQYF. The chain carries TRBV29-1 and TRBJ2-3; 8 bases map to TRBD2. CDR1 SQVTM and CDR2 ANQGSEA come from the germline V gene. J gave up 4 bases and V 5 bases, and 2 bases lay outside the gene matches. The CDR3 runs 12 residues.

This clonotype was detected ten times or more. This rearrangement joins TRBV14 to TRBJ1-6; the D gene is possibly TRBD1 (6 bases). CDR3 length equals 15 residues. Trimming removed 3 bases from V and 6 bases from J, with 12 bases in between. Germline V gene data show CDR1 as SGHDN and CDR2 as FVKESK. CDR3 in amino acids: CASSQYRVANSPLHF. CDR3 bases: TGTGCCAGCAGCCAGTACAGGGTTGCTAATTCACCCCTCCACTTT.

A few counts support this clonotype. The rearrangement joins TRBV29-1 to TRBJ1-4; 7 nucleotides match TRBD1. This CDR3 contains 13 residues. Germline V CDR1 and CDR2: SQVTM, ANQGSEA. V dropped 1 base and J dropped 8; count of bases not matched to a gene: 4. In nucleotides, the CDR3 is TGCAGCGTTGAAGGACAGGGAGGGGAAAAACTGTTTTTT. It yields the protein CSVEGQGGEKLFF.

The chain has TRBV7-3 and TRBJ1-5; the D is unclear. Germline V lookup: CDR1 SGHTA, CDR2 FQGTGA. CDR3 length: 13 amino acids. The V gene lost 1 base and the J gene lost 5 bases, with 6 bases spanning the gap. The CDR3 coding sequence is TGTGCCAGCAGCTTAATGGTAGATCAGCCCCAGCATTTT. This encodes CASSLMVDQPQHF. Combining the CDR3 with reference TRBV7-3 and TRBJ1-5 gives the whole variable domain GAGVSQTPSNKVTEKGKYVELRCDPISGHTALYWYRQSLGQGPEFLIYFQGTGAADDSGLPNDRFFAVRPEGSVSTLKIQRTERGDSAVYLCASSLMVDQPQHFGDGTRLSIL.

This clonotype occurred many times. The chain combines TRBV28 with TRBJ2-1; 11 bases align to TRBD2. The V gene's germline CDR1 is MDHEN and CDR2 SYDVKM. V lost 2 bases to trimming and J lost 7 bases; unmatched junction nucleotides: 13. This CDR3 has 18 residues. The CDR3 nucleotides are TGTGCCAGCAGTTTAGGGTTAGCGGGAGGGCCGGGTGAGAATGAGCAGTTCTTC. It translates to CASSLGLAGGPGENEQFF.

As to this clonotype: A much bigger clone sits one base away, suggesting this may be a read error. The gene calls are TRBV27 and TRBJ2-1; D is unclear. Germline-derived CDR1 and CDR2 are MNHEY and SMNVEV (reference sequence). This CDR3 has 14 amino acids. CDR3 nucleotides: TGTCCCAGCAGTTTATCGGAAGGGCTCCATGAGCAGTTCTTC. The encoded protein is CPSSLSEGLHEQFF.

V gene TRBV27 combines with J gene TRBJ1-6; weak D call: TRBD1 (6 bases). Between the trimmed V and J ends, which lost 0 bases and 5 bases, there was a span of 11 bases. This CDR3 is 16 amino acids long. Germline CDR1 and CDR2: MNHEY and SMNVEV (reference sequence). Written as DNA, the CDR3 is TGTGCCAGCAGTTTATCGTCCAGGGGACATAATTCACCCCTCCACTTT. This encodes CASSLSSRGHNSPLHF.

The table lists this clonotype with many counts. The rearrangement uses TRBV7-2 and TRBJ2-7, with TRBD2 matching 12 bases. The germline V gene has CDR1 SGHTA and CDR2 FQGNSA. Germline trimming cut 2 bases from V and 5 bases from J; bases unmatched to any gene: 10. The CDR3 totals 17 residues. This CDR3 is CASSLIGATSGRHEQYF. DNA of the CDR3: TGTGCCAGCAGCTTAATCGGGGCGACTAGCGGGAGACACGAGCAGTACTTC.

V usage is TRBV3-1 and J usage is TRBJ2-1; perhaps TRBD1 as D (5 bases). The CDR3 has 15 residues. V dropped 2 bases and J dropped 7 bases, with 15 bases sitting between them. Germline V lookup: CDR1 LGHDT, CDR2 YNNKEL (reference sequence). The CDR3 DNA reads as TGTGCCAGCAGCCAAAGGCAGGGTTTGGTGAATGAGCAGTTCTTC. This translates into CASSQRQGLVNEQFF.

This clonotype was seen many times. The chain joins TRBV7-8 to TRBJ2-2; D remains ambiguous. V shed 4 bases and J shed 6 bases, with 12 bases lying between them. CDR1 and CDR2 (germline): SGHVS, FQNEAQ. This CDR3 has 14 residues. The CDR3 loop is CASSSKGYAGELFF. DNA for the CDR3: TGTGCCAGCAGCTCTAAGGGCTATGCCGGGGAGCTGTTTTTT.

The CDR3 reads CAISETENYGYTF. The CDR3 DNA reads as TGTGCCATCAGTGAGACAGAAAACTATGGCTACACCTTC. The chain carries TRBV10-3 and TRBJ1-2; D unclear. The V end was cut by 2 bases, the J end by 2 bases, with 6 bases between. Germline CDR1 ENHRY, CDR2 SYGVKD. The length of the CDR3 is 13 residues.

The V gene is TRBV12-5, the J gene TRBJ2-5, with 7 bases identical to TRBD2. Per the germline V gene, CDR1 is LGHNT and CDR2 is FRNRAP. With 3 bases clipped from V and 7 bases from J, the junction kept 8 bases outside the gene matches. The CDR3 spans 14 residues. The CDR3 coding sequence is TGTGCTAGTGGTTTAAGCCTAGCGGAAGGGACCCAGTACTTC. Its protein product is CASGLSLAEGTQYF.

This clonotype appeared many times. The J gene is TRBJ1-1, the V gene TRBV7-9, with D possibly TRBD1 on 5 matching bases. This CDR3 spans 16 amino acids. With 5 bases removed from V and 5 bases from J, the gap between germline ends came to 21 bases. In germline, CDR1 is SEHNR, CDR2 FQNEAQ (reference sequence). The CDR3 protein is CASSLGTRVEGTEAFF. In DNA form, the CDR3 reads TGTGCCAGCAGCCTTGGCACTCGGGTCGAGGGGACTGAAGCTTTCTTT.

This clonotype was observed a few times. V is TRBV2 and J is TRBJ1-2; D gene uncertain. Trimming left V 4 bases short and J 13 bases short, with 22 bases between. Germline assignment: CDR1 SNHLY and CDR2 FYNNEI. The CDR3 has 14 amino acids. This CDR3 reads CASSVDGVIFGGTF. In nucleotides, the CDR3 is TGTGCCAGCAGTGTCGATGGGGTAATTTTCGGCGGCACCTTC.

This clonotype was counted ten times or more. CDR3 in amino acids: CASSQGRMNTEAFF. CDR3 DNA: TGCGCCAGCAGCCAGGGGAGGATGAACACTGAAGCTTTCTTT. The chain links TRBV4-1 to TRBJ1-1; D is undetermined. Deletions cut 3 bases from V and 0 bases from J, with 8 bases between. Germline assignment: CDR1 MGHRA and CDR2 YSYEKL. The CDR3 consists of 14 residues.

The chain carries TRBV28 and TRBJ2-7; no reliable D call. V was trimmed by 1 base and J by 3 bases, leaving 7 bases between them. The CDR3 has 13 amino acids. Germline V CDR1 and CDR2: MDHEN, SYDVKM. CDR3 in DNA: TGTGCCAGCAGTTTATCGGTTCTCTACGAGCAGTACTTC. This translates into CASSLSVLYEQYF.

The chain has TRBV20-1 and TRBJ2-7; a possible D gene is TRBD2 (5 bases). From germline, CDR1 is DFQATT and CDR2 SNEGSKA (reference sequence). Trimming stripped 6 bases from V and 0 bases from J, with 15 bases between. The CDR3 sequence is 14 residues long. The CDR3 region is CSAPAFGSSYEQYF. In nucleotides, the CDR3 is TGCAGTGCGCCTGCGTTTGGGAGCTCCTACGAGCAGTACTTC.

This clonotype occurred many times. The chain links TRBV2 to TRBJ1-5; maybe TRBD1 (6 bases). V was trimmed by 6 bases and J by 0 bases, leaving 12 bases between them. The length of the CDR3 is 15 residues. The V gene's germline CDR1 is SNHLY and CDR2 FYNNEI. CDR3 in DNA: TGTGCCAGCAGCCCCAGGACAGTTAGCAATCAGCCCCAGCATTTT. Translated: CASSPRTVSNQPQHF.

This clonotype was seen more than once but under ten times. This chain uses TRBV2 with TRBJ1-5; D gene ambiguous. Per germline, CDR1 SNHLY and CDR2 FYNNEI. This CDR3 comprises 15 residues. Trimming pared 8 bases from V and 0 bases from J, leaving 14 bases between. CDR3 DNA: TGTGCCAGCCGTAAGGAACGGGATAGCAATCAGCCCCAGCATTTT. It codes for CASRKERDSNQPQHF.

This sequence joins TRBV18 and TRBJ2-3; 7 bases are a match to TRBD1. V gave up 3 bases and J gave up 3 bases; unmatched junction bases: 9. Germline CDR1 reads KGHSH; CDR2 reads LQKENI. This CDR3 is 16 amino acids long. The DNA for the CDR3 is TGTGCCAGCTCACCTCAACCGGGACAGAGGACAGATACGCAGTATTTT. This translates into CASSPQPGQRTDTQYF.

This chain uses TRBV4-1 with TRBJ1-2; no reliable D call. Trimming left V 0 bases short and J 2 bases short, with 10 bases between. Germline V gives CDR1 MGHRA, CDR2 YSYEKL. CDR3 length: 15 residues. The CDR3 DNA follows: TGCGCCAGCAGCCAAGAGGCACAGCTCAACTATGGCTACACCTTC. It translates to CASSQEAQLNYGYTF.

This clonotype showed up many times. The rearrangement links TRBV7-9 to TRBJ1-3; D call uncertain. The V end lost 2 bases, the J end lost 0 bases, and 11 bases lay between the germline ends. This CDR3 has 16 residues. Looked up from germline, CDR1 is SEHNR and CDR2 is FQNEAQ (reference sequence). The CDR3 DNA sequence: TGTGCCAGCAGCTTATGGCAGGTTGTCTCTGGAAACACCATATATTTT. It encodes CASSLWQVVSGNTIYF.

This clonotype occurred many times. CDR3 residues: CASGGLAGVGSYNEQFF. The CDR3 DNA sequence: TGTGCCAGCGGGGGACTAGCGGGAGTCGGGTCCTACAATGAGCAGTTCTTC. V is TRBV6-2 or TRBV6-3 and J is TRBJ2-1, with TRBD2 matching 14 bases. J was trimmed by 1 base and V by 8 bases; bases with no gene match: 7. The CDR3 sequence is 17 residues long. CDR1 and CDR2 (germline): MNHEY, SVGEGT.

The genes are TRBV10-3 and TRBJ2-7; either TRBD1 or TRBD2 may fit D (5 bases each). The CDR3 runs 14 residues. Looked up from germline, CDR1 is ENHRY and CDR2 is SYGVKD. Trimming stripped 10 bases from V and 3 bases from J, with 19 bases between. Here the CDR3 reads CASAGVREFYEQYF. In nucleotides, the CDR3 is TGTGCCAGCGCTGGGGTCAGGGAGTTCTACGAGCAGTACTTC.

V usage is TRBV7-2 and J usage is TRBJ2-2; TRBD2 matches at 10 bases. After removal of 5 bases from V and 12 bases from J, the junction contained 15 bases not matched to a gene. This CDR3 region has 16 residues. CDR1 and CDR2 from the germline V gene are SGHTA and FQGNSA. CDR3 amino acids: CASSTASGRLTGKLFF. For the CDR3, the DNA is TGTGCCAGCAGCACTGCTAGCGGGAGACTCACAGGGAAGCTGTTTTTT.

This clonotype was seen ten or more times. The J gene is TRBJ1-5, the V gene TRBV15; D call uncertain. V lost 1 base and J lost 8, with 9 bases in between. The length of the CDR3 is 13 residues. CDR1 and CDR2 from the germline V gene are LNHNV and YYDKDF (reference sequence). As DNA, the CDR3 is TGTGCCACCAGCAGAGGCCTAGAGGAGCCCCAGCATTTT. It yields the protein CATSRGLEEPQHF.

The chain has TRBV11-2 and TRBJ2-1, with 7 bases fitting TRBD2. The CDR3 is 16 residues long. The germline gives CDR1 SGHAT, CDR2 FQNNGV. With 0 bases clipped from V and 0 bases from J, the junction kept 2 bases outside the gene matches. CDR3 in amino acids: CASSLDGGSSYNEQFF. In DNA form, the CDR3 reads TGTGCCAGCAGCTTAGACGGCGGGAGCTCCTACAATGAGCAGTTCTTC.

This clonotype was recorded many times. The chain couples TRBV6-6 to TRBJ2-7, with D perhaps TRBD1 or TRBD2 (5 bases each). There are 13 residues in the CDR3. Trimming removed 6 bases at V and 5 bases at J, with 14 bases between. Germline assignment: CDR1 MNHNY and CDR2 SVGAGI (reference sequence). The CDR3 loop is CASRPGTVNEQYF. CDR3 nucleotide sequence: TGTGCCAGCAGACCCGGGACGGTAAACGAGCAGTACTTC.

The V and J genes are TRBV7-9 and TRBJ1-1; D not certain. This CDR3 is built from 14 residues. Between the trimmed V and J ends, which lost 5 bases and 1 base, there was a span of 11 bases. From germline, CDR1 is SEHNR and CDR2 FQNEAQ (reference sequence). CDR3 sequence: CASSRAWGNTEAFF. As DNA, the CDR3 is TGTGCCAGCAGCCGTGCCTGGGGGAACACTGAAGCTTTCTTT. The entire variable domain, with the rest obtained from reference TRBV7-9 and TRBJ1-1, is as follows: DTGVSQNPRHKITKRGQNVTFRCDPISEHNRLYWYRQTLGQGPEFLTYFQNEAQLEKSRLLSDRFSAERPKGSFSTLEIQRTEQGDSAMYLCASSRAWGNTEAFFGQGTRLTVV.

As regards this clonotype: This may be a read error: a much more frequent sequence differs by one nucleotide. CDR3 amino acids: CVSTPPGGHYEQYF. CDR3 DNA: TGTGTCAGCACCCCGCCAGGGGGACACTACGAGCAGTACTTC. The chain couples TRBV28 to TRBJ2-7; 7 nucleotides match TRBD1. Germline-derived CDR1 and CDR2 are MDHEN and SYDVKM. There are 14 residues in the CDR3.

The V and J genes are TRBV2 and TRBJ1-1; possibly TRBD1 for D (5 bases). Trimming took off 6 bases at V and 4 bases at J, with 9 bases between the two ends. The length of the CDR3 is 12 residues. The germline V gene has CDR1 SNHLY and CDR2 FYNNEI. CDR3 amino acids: CASSPGVTEAFF. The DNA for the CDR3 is TGTGCCAGCAGCCCGGGGGTCACTGAAGCTTTCTTT.